A single sample is the source of the 23 T cell receptor beta chains below, sequenced in a study of blood T cell repertoires in COVID-19. Sequenced by immunoSEQ multiplex PCR; TCRdb stores in-frame clones only, minus some. The repertoire holds hundreds of thousands of clones, around 85% seen once, with roughly 6.2% in the top ten. The specimen was PBMCs or T cells enriched from blood (not recorded which). The source is a woman aged 35 to 49 who had recovered from COVID-19.

This chain joins TRBV28 and TRBJ1-4; possibly TRBD1 for D (5 bases). The germline V gene has CDR1 MDHEN and CDR2 SYDVKM. Trimming cost V 2 bases and J 4 bases, with 8 bases left between them. CDR3 length equals 14 residues. CDR3 sequence reads: CASSLPGINEKLFF. In DNA, the CDR3 is TGTGCCAGCAGTTTACCAGGGATTAATGAAAAACTGTTTTTT.

This clone was detected only once. This chain connects TRBV7-2 to TRBJ2-6, with 9 bases aligning to TRBD1. From germline, CDR1 is SGHTA and CDR2 FQGNSA. The CDR3 is 19 amino acids. V gave up 5 bases and J gave up 3 bases; unmatched junction bases: 14. Written as DNA, the CDR3 is TGTGCCAGCAGCCCGTCCGGACAGGGGATCATTCTTGGGGCCAACGTCCTGACTTTC. Amino acids: CASSPSGQGIILGANVLTF.

The chain links TRBV4-1 to TRBJ1-6, with TRBD1 identical over 9 bases. Looked up from germline, CDR1 is MGHRA and CDR2 is YSYEKL. V lost 1 base, J lost 11 bases, and 9 bases stayed unmatched. There are 16 residues in the CDR3. The CDR3, as DNA: TGCGCCAGCAGCCAAGTACAGGGACAGGGAGACCCACCCCTCCACTTT. Protein: CASSQVQGQGDPPLHF.

J is TRBJ1-5 and V is TRBV4-1; 10 bases are shared with TRBD1. Germline CDR1 is MGHRA and CDR2 is YSYEKL. CDR3 length: 15 amino acids. V shed 4 bases, J shed 7 bases, and the junction held 7 bases outside the gene matches. The CDR3 loop is CASSRETGGEQPQHF. The CDR3 DNA reads TGCGCCAGCAGCCGGGAGACAGGGGGCGAGCAGCCCCAGCATTTT.

The chain links TRBV7-9 to TRBJ2-1; 8 nucleotides match TRBD2. Trimming cost V 3 bases and J 5 bases; bases outside gene matches: 15. This CDR3 has 18 amino acids. Germline values: CDR1 SEHNR, CDR2 FQNEAQ (reference sequence). CDR3 in amino acids: CASSFGTRLLGENNEQFF. CDR3 nucleotide sequence: TGTGCCAGCAGCTTTGGGACTAGACTCCTAGGAGAAAACAATGAGCAGTTCTTC.

The rearrangement joins TRBV6-5 to TRBJ1-4; D is ambiguous. V was cut by 6 bases and J by 2 bases, with 10 bases left in between. The CDR3 covers 14 residues. The germline V gene encodes CDR1 MNHEY and CDR2 SVGAGI. CDR3 in DNA: TGTGCCAGCAGAGTCGAGGCGACTAATGAAAAACTGTTTTTT. This codes for CASRVEATNEKLFF.

The CDR3 nucleotides are TGTGCCAGCTCACCAGGAGAGAGGGGGACCGGGGAGCTGTTTTTT. Amino acids: CASSPGERGTGELFF. The chain recombines TRBV18 with TRBJ2-2; TRBD1 is a possible D gene (6 bases). The V gene's germline CDR1 is KGHSH and CDR2 LQKENI. V shed 2 bases and J shed 5 bases, with 12 bases lying between them. The CDR3 is made up of 15 amino acids.

V gene TRBV19 combines with J gene TRBJ1-1; D call uncertain. The CDR3 is made up of 15 amino acids. V was pared by 2 bases and J by 2 bases, with 12 bases between. In germline, CDR1 is LNHDA, CDR2 SQIVND (reference sequence). The DNA of the CDR3 is TGTGCCAGTAGTATAAGTGGTACACCCAACACTGAAGCTTTCTTT. Protein sequence: CASSISGTPNTEAFF. Variable domain in full (rest from reference TRBV19 and TRBJ1-1): DGGITQSPKYLFRKEGQNVTLSCEQNLNHDAMYWYRQDPGQGLRLIYYSQIVNDFQKGDIAEGYSVSREKKESFPLTVTSAQKNPTAFYLCASSISGTPNTEAFFGQGTRLTVV.

The chain has TRBV2 and TRBJ1-2, with 8 bases fitting TRBD1. The CDR3 is 13 amino acids. Germline V gene sequence: CDR1 SNHLY, CDR2 FYNNEI. V gave up 8 bases and J gave up 4 bases; unmatched junction bases: 6. CDR3 nucleotide sequence: TGTGCCAGCTGGGACAGGTATGGCTATGGCTACACCTTC. Its translation is CASWDRYGYGYTF. Together with reference TRBV2 and TRBJ1-2, the CDR3 gives the full variable domain: EPEVTQTPSHQVTQMGQEVILRCVPISNHLYFYWYRQILGQKVEFLVSFYNNEISEKSEIFDDQFSVERPDGSNFTLKIRSTKLEDSAMYFCASWDRYGYGYTFGSGTRLTVV.

The CDR3 is CASSSTGPQETQYF. Written as DNA, the CDR3 is TGCGCCAGCAGCTCGACAGGGCCTCAAGAGACCCAGTACTTC. The chain uses TRBV5-1 and TRBJ2-5, with 7 bases aligning to TRBD1. This CDR3 is built from 14 residues. In germline, CDR1 is SGHRS, CDR2 YFSETQ. Trimming took 3 bases from V and 2 from J; bases not matched to a gene: 4.

This clone was seen a single time. A read error may produce the germline difference seen at one junction end. V gene TRBV7-9 combines with J gene TRBJ1-2; unclear D gene. Germline values: CDR1 SEHNR, CDR2 FQNEAQ (reference sequence). The CDR3 loop spans 11 amino acids. The CDR3: CASSPERALNF. Written as DNA, the CDR3 is TGTGCCAGCAGCCCAGAGAGGGCGCTAAACTTC.

The rearrangement joins TRBV28 to TRBJ1-2; tentative D call: TRBD1 (5 bases). Germline V CDR1 and CDR2: MDHEN, SYDVKM. Deletions cut 5 bases from V and 5 bases from J, with 18 bases between. CDR3 size: 15 residues. The CDR3 region is CASSQRTSMGYGYTF. DNA for the CDR3: TGTGCCAGCAGTCAACGGACAAGTATGGGGTATGGCTACACCTTC.

The genes are TRBV9 and TRBJ2-1, with D perhaps matching TRBD2 (5 bases). This CDR3 is built from 14 residues. Per germline, CDR1 SGDLS and CDR2 YYNGEE. V dropped 3 bases and J dropped 8 bases, with 15 bases sitting between them. The CDR3 DNA follows: TGTGCCAGCAGCGAACCTCCCCGGGGAGATGAGCAGTTCTTC. Its protein is CASSEPPRGDEQFF.

The chain carries TRBV7-9 and TRBJ1-4; D remains unclear. The CDR3 extends over 17 amino acids. Trimming took 4 bases from V and 8 from J, leaving 23 bases between them. Germline loops: CDR1 SEHNR, CDR2 FQNEAQ (reference sequence). The CDR3, as DNA: TGTGCCAGCAGCTCCGCTACAGTAATGGGGAGAAGGGAAAAACTGTTTTTT. It translates to CASSSATVMGRREKLFF.

This clone was seen just once. The chain employs TRBV7-2 and TRBJ2-1; weak D call: TRBD1 (7 bases). V dropped 4 bases and J dropped 7 bases, with 20 bases sitting between them. Germline V CDR1 and CDR2: SGHTA, FQGNSA. The CDR3 totals 16 residues. The CDR3 sequence is CASSSPGGSGLNEQFF. CDR3 coding DNA: TGTGCCAGCAGCTCCCCAGGGGGGAGCGGGTTAAATGAGCAGTTCTTC.

This sequence joins TRBV7-2 and TRBJ2-2; TRBD2 might be the D (6 bases). Per germline, CDR1 SGHTA and CDR2 FQGNSA. Deletions cut 3 bases from V and 2 bases from J, with 16 bases between. The CDR3 has 17 amino acids. CDR3 DNA: TGTGCCAGCAGCTTGGTTGGAGGGAACAGCAACACCGGGGAGCTGTTTTTT. Its translation: CASSLVGGNSNTGELFF.

This clone appeared a single time. V is TRBV6-5 and J is TRBJ1-5; 7 bases are shared with TRBD1. CDR3 length: 13 amino acids. Germline values: CDR1 MNHEY, CDR2 SVGAGI. V gave up 8 bases and J gave up 4 bases; unmatched junction bases: 5. This chain's CDR3 is CASQGEWNQPQHF. The CDR3 DNA sequence: TGTGCCAGCCAGGGGGAGTGGAATCAGCCCCAGCATTTT.

The chain couples TRBV30 to TRBJ1-2; D is undetermined. The CDR3 sequence is 15 residues long. V was shortened by 0 bases and J by 5 bases, with 16 bases between the two germline ends. Looked up from germline, CDR1 is GTSNPN and CDR2 is SVGIG (reference sequence). This CDR3 is CAWSVLGVHLYGYTF. In DNA form, the CDR3 reads TGTGCCTGGAGTGTCCTGGGCGTGCATCTATATGGCTACACCTTC.

Notes on this clone: At one end, the junction sequence differs from germline, possibly due to a read error. J is TRBJ2-1 and V is TRBV7-8; D gene ambiguous. The CDR3 consists of 15 residues. Germline values: CDR1 SGHVS, CDR2 FQNEAQ. CDR3 sequence: CASSLALSSGSPTLF. CDR3 in DNA: TGTGCCAGCAGCTTAGCGTTGAGTTCGGGTTCCCCCACGCTCTTC.

The chain employs TRBV2 and TRBJ2-7; D might be TRBD2 (6 bases). The CDR3 is 12 amino acids. Germline lookup yields CDR1 SNHLY and CDR2 FYNNEI. V lost 7 bases to trimming and J lost 7 bases, with 14 bases between them. CDR3 coding DNA: TGTGCCAGCAATTCTGGGGCGGGGGAGCAGTACTTC. This translates into CASNSGAGEQYF.

The V gene is TRBV29-1, the J gene TRBJ2-1; TRBD1 might be the D (6 bases). The CDR3 length is 17 residues. V was trimmed by 0 bases and J by 7 bases, leaving 22 bases between them. From germline, CDR1 is SQVTM and CDR2 ANQGSEA. The CDR3 DNA reads as TGCAGCGTTGAAGATCTTATTCAGGGGCCAAACTTTAATGAGCAGTTCTTC. Amino acids: CSVEDLIQGPNFNEQFF.

This clone came up a few times. J is TRBJ1-1 and V is TRBV12-5; D is undetermined. With 10 bases removed from V and 6 bases from J, the gap between germline ends came to 3 bases. CDR3 length: 8 amino acids. The germline V gene encodes CDR1 LGHNT and CDR2 FRNRAP. CDR3 sequence reads: CATAEAFF. CDR3 nucleotides: TGTGCTACGGCTGAAGCTTTCTTT.

The chain recombines TRBV2 with TRBJ1-3, with D possibly TRBD1 on 5 matching bases. Trimming stripped 1 base from V and 2 bases from J, with 9 bases between. CDR3 length: 15 residues. Germline CDR1 reads SNHLY; CDR2 reads FYNNEI. CDR3 region: CASSEGRGPGNTIYF. The CDR3 coding sequence is TGTGCCAGCAGTGAAGGGAGGGGCCCTGGAAACACCATATATTTT.